Below are 24 T cell receptor beta chains sequenced from a single sample in a study of intratumoral heterogeneity in liver cancer. Assay: immunoSEQ multiplex PCR; the TCRdb copy retains only in-frame clones and omits some. Seen here are approximately 20,000 clones, 73% observed once, and the top ten hold 17%. Sample: tumor-adjacent normal tissue, taken before any cancer treatment. These receptor sequences come from a woman between 65 and 79 years old with hepatocellular carcinoma.

The chain is built from TRBV5-1 and TRBJ2-1, with 9 nucleotides matching TRBD2. The CDR3 runs 15 residues. Per the germline V gene, CDR1 is SGHRS and CDR2 is YFSETQ. Unmatched junction bases numbered 9, after V lost 2 bases and J lost 9 bases. This chain's CDR3 is CASSFSGSTLSEQFF. As DNA, the CDR3 is TGCGCCAGCAGCTTTAGCGGGAGTACGTTAAGTGAGCAGTTCTTC. Full variable domain (missing parts from reference TRBV5-1 and TRBJ2-1): KAGVTQTPRYLIKTRGQQVTLSCSPISGHRSVSWYQQTPGQGLQFLFEYFSETQRNKGNFPGRFSGRQFSNSRSEMNVSTLELGDSALYLCASSFSGSTLSEQFFGPGTRLTVL.

V and J are TRBV23-1 and TRBJ2-7; D unclear. TRBV23-1 is known as an ORF, though its function is uncertain. With 7 bases removed from V and 0 bases from J, the gap between germline ends came to 13 bases. This CDR3 has 14 amino acids. CDR3 residues: CASTPQSNSYEQYF. As DNA, the CDR3 is TGCGCCAGCACCCCGCAGAGCAACTCCTACGAGCAGTACTTC.

This rearrangement joins TRBV6-5 to TRBJ2-1; 13 bases map to TRBD2. The CDR3 totals 15 residues. Per the germline V gene, CDR1 is MNHEY and CDR2 is SVGAGI. V was clipped by 5 bases and J by 9 bases; unmatched bases: 7. CDR3 amino acids: CASSPRTSGSFEQFF. Written as DNA, the CDR3 is TGTGCCAGCAGTCCGCGGACTAGCGGGAGTTTTGAGCAGTTCTTC.

By share of the sample, this clone is medium-sized. Other DNA sequences in the sample encode the same CDR3. The rearrangement joins TRBV7-9 to TRBJ2-7; D is perhaps TRBD1 or TRBD2 (5 bases each). V was shortened by 8 bases and J by 1 base, with 9 bases between the two germline ends. The CDR3 has 12 residues. Germline V gives CDR1 SEHNR, CDR2 FQNEAQ (reference sequence). CDR3 amino acids: CASGDGSYEQYF. CDR3 DNA sequence: TGTGCCAGCGGGGACGGATCCTACGAGCAGTACTTC.

The chain links TRBV27 to TRBJ1-3, with D perhaps matching TRBD1 (6 bases). CDR1 MNHEY and CDR2 SMNVEV come from the germline V gene (reference sequence). V gave up 4 bases and J gave up 0 bases, with 16 bases separating them. This CDR3 is built from 17 residues. CDR3 DNA sequence: TGTGCCAGCAGTTCCTTCAGGGGCGGCTTCTCTGGAAACACCATATATTTT. This codes for CASSSFRGGFSGNTIYF.

This clone occurred a few times. Different DNA sequences within this sample yield the same CDR3. The CDR3 nucleotides are TGCAGCGTCCTGGGACAGGGAACCTACAATGAGCAGTTCTTC. This gives the protein CSVLGQGTYNEQFF. The V and J genes are TRBV29-1 and TRBJ2-1; TRBD1 aligns across 9 bases. CDR3 length equals 14 residues. Germline assignment: CDR1 SQVTM and CDR2 ANQGSEA. The V and J ends lost 6 bases and 2 bases, in that order; junction bases with no gene match: 5.

CDR3 in amino acids: CASSPGQGETQYF. The CDR3 DNA is TGTGCCAGCAGTCCCGGACAGGGAGAGACCCAGTACTTC. The chain links TRBV6-5 to TRBJ2-5; TRBD1 agrees at 8 bases. Per the germline V gene, CDR1 is MNHEY and CDR2 is SVGAGI. J gave up 4 bases and V 5 bases, and 3 bases lay outside the gene matches. This CDR3 region has 13 residues.

The DNA for the CDR3 is TGTGCCAGCACCCCCGTGGGGGGCACTGGGGCCAACGTCCTGACTTTC. Residues: CASTPVGGTGANVLTF. This chain connects TRBV7-3 to TRBJ2-6; D could derive from TRBD1 or TRBD2 (6 bases each). The ends were cut back, 7 bases at V and 2 bases at J, with 15 bases in the middle. The CDR3 has 16 residues. The germline V gene has CDR1 SGHTA and CDR2 FQGTGA.

The genes are TRBV18 and TRBJ2-3; 10 bases fit TRBD2. With 0 bases clipped from V and 3 bases from J, the junction kept 6 bases outside the gene matches. The germline V gene has CDR1 KGHSH and CDR2 LQKENI. The CDR3 has 17 residues. The CDR3 loop is CASSPPGLAARTDTQYF. The CDR3, as DNA: TGTGCCAGCTCACCACCTGGACTAGCGGCTCGGACAGATACGCAGTATTTT.

The genes are TRBV27 and TRBJ1-5; TRBD1 might be the D (5 bases). From germline, CDR1 is MNHEY and CDR2 SMNVEV (reference sequence). V lost 2 bases to trimming and J lost 2 bases, with 10 bases between them. The CDR3 has 15 amino acids. CDR3 in amino acids: CASSLQGMGNQPQHF. DNA for the CDR3: TGTGCCAGCAGTTTACAGGGTATGGGCAATCAGCCCCAGCATTTT.

The chain uses TRBV30 and TRBJ1-2, with D possibly TRBD1 on 6 matching bases. The CDR3 runs to 14 residues. Germline V CDR1 and CDR2: GTSNPN, SVGIG (reference sequence). V was trimmed by 5 bases and J by 6 bases, leaving 19 bases between them. Here the CDR3 DNA reads TGTGCCTGGGATTTTAACAGGGTTTCGAATGGCTACACCTTC. It is translated as CAWDFNRVSNGYTF. Combining the CDR3 with reference TRBV30 and TRBJ1-2 gives the whole variable domain SQTIHQWPATLVQPVGSPLSLECTVEGTSNPNLYWYRQAAGRGLQLLFYSVGIGQISSEVPQNLSASRPQDRQFILSSKKLLLSDSGFYLCAWDFNRVSNGYTFGSGTRLTVV.

The V call is TRBV5-1, the J call TRBJ1-1; D perhaps matches TRBD1 (5 bases). CDR1 is SGHRS, CDR2 YFSETQ, per germline. There are 15 residues in the CDR3. Trimming shortened V by 0 bases and J by 0 bases, and 9 bases separated the two germline ends. The CDR3 nucleotides read TGCGCCAGCAGCTTGGAATGGGGCCTGAACACTGAAGCTTTCTTT. Protein sequence: CASSLEWGLNTEAFF.

In its sample, this clone was seen a few times. This chain joins TRBV7-2 and TRBJ1-1; D ambiguous. CDR1 SGHTA and CDR2 FQGNSA come from the germline V gene. The V and J ends lost 1 base and 1 base respectively, with 4 bases between them. There are 13 residues in the CDR3. The CDR3 protein is CASSLGRNTEAFF. DNA for the CDR3: TGTGCCAGCAGCTTAGGCAGGAACACTGAAGCTTTCTTT.

The rearrangement joins TRBV12-5 to TRBJ2-1, with 11 nucleotides matching TRBD2. There are 17 residues in the CDR3. Germline CDR1 LGHNT, CDR2 FRNRAP. V lost 5 bases to trimming and J lost 1 base; unmatched junction nucleotides: 7. The CDR3 nucleotides read TGTGCTAGTGGTGTAGCGGGAGGGCCTTTATCCTACAATGAGCAGTTCTTC. Protein sequence: CASGVAGGPLSYNEQFF.

The chain combines TRBV19 with TRBJ1-5, with TRBD1 identical over 9 bases. The germline V gene has CDR1 LNHDA and CDR2 SQIVND (reference sequence). This CDR3 has 15 amino acids. The J segment lost 4 bases and the V segment lost 2 bases, leaving 3 bases of the junction unmatched. CDR3 protein: CASSILGQGNQPQHF. In nucleotides, the CDR3 is TGTGCCAGTAGTATACTGGGACAGGGAAATCAGCCCCAGCATTTT.

The CDR3 sequence is CASGLVTRDTQYF. DNA of the CDR3: TGTGCTAGTGGTTTGGTGACTAGAGATACGCAGTATTTT. The J gene is TRBJ2-3, the V gene TRBV12-5, with D possibly TRBD2 on 6 matching bases. The CDR3 is made up of 13 amino acids. Between the trimmed V and J ends, which lost 0 bases and 5 bases, there was a span of 6 bases. Per germline, CDR1 LGHNT and CDR2 FRNRAP.

The chain is built from TRBV5-1 and TRBJ1-4; D remains unclear. V was shortened by 0 bases and J by 0 bases, with 6 bases between the two germline ends. Per germline, CDR1 SGHRS and CDR2 YFSETQ. This CDR3 is 15 amino acids long. The DNA of the CDR3 is TGCGCCAGCAGCTTGGGGTCTGCAACTAATGAAAAACTGTTTTTT. Protein product: CASSLGSATNEKLFF.

The chain has TRBV28 and TRBJ1-1; 7 nucleotides agree with TRBD1. The CDR3 spans 14 residues. V was pared by 10 bases and J by 4 bases, with 12 bases of the junction left unmatched. Germline V gene data show CDR1 as MDHEN and CDR2 as SYDVKM. The CDR3 spells CANRKGALVTEAFF. The CDR3 coding sequence is TGTGCCAACCGGAAGGGGGCGCTCGTCACTGAAGCTTTCTTT. Together with reference TRBV28 and TRBJ1-1, the CDR3 gives the full variable domain: DVKVTQSSRYLVKRTGEKVFLECVQDMDHENMFWYRQDPGLGLRLIYFSYDVKMKEKGDIPEGYSVSREKKERFSLILESASTNQTSMYLCANRKGALVTEAFFGQGTRLTVV.

The gene calls are TRBV7-8 and TRBJ2-7; the D gene could be TRBD1 or TRBD2 (5 bases each). V dropped 1 base and J dropped 2 bases, with 18 bases sitting between them. This CDR3 comprises 17 residues. Germline assignment: CDR1 SGHVS and CDR2 FQNEAQ. CDR3 DNA: TGTGCCAGCAGCTTAGTAGGCTGGACACCGGGACCCTACGAGCAGTACTTC. Amino acid sequence: CASSLVGWTPGPYEQYF.

The V gene is TRBV19, the J gene TRBJ2-7, with 7 bases that match TRBD2. Germline V lookup: CDR1 LNHDA, CDR2 SQIVND (reference sequence). The CDR3 is 15 amino acids. With V trimmed by 10 bases and J by 1 base, 13 bases remained unmatched. CDR3 loop: CATSGGGGGSYEQYF. The DNA for the CDR3 is TGTGCCACCTCTGGGGGGGGAGGCGGTTCCTACGAGCAGTACTTC.

The rearrangement links TRBV10-3 to TRBJ2-7; D might be TRBD1 (5 bases). Germline loops: CDR1 ENHRY, CDR2 SYGVKD. Trimming took 10 bases from V and 6 from J, leaving 22 bases between them. This CDR3 contains 14 residues. The CDR3 here is CATALGASRFEQYF. In DNA form, the CDR3 reads TGTGCCACCGCCCTTGGGGCATCGAGGTTCGAGCAGTACTTC.

The rearrangement links TRBV12-1 to TRBJ1-4. TRBV12-1 is reported as a pseudogene. The CDR3 runs to 13 residues. CDR3 sequence (DNA): TGTGCCTGCCGGGGATCAGCTAATGAAAAACTGTTTTTT. This codes for CACRGSANEKLFF.

V is TRBV6-4 and J is TRBJ1-5; no clear D gene. Per germline, CDR1 MRHNA and CDR2 SNTAGT. Trimming removed 2 bases at V and 5 bases at J, with 16 bases between. The CDR3 sequence is 16 residues long. CDR3 protein: CASSDPRDEGDQPQHF. The CDR3 DNA reads as TGTGCCAGCAGTGACCCTAGAGACGAGGGTGATCAGCCCCAGCATTTT.

The rearrangement joins TRBV28 to TRBJ2-7; perhaps TRBD1 as D (6 bases). Germline loops: CDR1 MDHEN, CDR2 SYDVKM. The CDR3 is made up of 14 amino acids. Trimming cost V 8 bases and J 3 bases, with 17 bases left between them. CDR3: CASLAQGNNYEQYF. As DNA, the CDR3 is TGTGCCAGCCTTGCACAGGGAAACAACTACGAGCAGTACTTC. Based on the CDR3 plus reference TRBV28 and TRBJ2-7, the full variable domain is DVKVTQSSRYLVKRTGEKVFLECVQDMDHENMFWYRQDPGLGLRLIYFSYDVKMKEKGDIPEGYSVSREKKERFSLILESASTNQTSMYLCASLAQGNNYEQYFGPGTRLTVT.